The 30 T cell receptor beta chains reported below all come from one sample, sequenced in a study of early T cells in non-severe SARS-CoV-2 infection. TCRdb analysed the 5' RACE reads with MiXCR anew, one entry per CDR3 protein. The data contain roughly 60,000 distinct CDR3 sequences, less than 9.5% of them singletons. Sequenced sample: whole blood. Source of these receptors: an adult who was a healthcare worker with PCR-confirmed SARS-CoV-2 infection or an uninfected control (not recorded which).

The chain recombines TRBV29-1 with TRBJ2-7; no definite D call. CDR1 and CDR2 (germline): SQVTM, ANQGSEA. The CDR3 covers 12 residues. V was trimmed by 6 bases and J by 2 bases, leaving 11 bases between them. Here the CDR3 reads CSVRLGAYEQYF. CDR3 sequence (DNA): TGCAGCGTGCGTCTGGGCGCCTACGAGCAGTACTTC.

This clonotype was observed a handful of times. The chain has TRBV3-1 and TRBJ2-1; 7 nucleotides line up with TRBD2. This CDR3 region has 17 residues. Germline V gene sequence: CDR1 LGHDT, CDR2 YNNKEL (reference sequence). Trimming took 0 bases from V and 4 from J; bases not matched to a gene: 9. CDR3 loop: CASSQDLYGGIYNEQFF. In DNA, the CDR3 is TGTGCCAGCAGCCAAGATCTATACGGGGGGATTTACAATGAGCAGTTCTTC.

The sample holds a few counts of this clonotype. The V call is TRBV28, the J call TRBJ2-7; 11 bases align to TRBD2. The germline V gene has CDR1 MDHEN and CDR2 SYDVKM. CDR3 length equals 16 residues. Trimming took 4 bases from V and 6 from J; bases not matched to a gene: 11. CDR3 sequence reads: CASSYKIAGGPGEQYF. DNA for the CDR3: TGTGCCAGCAGTTATAAGATAGCGGGAGGGCCGGGCGAGCAGTACTTC. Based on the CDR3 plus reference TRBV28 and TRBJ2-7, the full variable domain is DVKVTQSSRYLVKRTGEKVFLECVQDMDHENMFWYRQDPGLGLRLIYFSYDVKMKEKGDIPEGYSVSREKKERFSLILESASTNQTSMYLCASSYKIAGGPGEQYFGPGTRLTVT.

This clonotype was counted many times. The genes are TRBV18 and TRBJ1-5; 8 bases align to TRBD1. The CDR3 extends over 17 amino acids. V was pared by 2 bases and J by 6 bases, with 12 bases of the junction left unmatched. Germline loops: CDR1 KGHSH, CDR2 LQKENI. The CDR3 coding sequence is TGTGCCAGCTCACCAGTTCAAGCAGGGGGCGCAACTCAGCCCCAGCATTTT. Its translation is CASSPVQAGGATQPQHF.

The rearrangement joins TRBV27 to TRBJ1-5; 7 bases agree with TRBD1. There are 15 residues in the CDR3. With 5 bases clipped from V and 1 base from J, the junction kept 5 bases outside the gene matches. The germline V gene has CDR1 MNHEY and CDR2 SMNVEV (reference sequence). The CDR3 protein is CASSRYRGSNQPQHF. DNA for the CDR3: TGTGCCAGCAGTCGTTACAGGGGCAGCAATCAGCCCCAGCATTTT.

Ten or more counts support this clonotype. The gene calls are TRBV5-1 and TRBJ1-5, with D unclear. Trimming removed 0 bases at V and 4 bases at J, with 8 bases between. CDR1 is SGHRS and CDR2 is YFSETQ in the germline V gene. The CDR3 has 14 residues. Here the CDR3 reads CASSLGTPNQPQHF. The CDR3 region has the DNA TGCGCCAGCAGCTTGGGAACACCTAATCAGCCCCAGCATTTT. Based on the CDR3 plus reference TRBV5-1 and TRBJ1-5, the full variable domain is KAGVTQTPRYLIKTRGQQVTLSCSPISGHRSVSWYQQTPGQGLQFLFEYFSETQRNKGNFPGRFSGRQFSNSRSEMNVSTLELGDSALYLCASSLGTPNQPQHFGDGTRLSIL.

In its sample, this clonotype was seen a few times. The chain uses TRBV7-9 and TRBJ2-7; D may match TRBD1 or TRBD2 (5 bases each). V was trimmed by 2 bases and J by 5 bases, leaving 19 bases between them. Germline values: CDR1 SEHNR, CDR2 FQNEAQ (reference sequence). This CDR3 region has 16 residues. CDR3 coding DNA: TGTGCCAGCAGCTTATCAGGGACCGCGAACAGTGACGAGCAGTACTTC. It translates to CASSLSGTANSDEQYF.

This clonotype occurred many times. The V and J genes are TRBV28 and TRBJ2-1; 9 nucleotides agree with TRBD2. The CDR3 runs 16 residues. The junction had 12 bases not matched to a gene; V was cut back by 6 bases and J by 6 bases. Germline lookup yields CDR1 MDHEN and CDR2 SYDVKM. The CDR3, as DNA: TGTGCCAGCAGCTCAGTTGGTAGCGGGAGACTCAATGAGCAGTTCTTC. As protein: CASSSVGSGRLNEQFF.

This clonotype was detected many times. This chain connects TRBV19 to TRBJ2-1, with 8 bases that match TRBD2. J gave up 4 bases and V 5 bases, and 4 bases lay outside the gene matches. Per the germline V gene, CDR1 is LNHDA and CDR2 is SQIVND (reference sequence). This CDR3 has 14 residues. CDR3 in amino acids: CASSPLAAYNEQFF. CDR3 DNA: TGTGCCAGTAGTCCACTAGCGGCATACAATGAGCAGTTCTTC.

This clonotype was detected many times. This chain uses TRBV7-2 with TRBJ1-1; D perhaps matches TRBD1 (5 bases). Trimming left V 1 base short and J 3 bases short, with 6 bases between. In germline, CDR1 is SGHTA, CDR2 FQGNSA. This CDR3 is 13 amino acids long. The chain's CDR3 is CASSLVTDTEAFF. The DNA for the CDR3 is TGTGCCAGCAGCTTAGTGACAGACACTGAAGCTTTCTTT.

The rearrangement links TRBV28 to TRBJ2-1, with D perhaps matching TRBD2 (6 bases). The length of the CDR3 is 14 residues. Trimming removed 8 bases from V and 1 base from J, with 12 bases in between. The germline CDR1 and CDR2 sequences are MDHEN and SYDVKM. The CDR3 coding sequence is TGTGCCAGCGCCGCGGAGGGGTCCTACAATGAGCAGTTCTTC. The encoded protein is CASAAEGSYNEQFF.

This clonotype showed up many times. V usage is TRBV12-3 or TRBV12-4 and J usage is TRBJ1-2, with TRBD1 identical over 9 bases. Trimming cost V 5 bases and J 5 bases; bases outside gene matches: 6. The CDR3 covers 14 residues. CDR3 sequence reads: CASSKRTGEYGYTF. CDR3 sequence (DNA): TGTGCCAGCAGTAAGAGGACAGGGGAGTATGGCTACACCTTC.

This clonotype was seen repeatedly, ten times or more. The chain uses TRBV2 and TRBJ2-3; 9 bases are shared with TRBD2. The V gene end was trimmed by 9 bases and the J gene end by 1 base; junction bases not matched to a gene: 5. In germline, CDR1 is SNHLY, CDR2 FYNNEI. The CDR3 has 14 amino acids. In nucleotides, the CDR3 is TGTGCCAGTGCGACTAGCGGAGGCACAGATACGCAGTATTTT. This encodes CASATSGGTDTQYF.

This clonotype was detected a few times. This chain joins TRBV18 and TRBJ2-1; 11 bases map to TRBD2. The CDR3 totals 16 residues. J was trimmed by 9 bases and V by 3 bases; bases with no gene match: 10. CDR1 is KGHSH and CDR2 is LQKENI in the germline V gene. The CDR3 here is CASSPPSGRPVSEQFF. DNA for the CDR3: TGTGCCAGCTCACCTCCTAGCGGGAGGCCCGTCAGTGAGCAGTTCTTC. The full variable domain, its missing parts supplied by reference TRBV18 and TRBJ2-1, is NAGVMQNPRHLVRRRGQEARLRCSPMKGHSHVYWYRQLPEEGLKFMVYLQKENIIDESGMPKERFSAEFPKEGPSILRIQQVVRGDSAAYFCASSPPSGRPVSEQFFGPGTRLTVL.

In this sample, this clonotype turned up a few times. CDR3 in amino acids: CASSSYTRSSYEQYF. DNA of the CDR3: TGTGCCAGCAGCAGCTACACCCGGAGCTCCTACGAGCAGTACTTC. The gene calls are TRBV5-8 and TRBJ2-7; D not certain. The length of the CDR3 is 15 residues. Per the germline V gene, CDR1 is SGHTS and CDR2 is YDEGEE. V lost 4 bases and J 0 bases, leaving 14 bases between the germline ends.

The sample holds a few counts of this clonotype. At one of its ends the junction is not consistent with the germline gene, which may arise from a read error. Here the CDR3 DNA reads TGTGCCAGCAGTGTAGCCGGGACAGGGGCTGGAAACACTATATATTTT. It codes for CASSVAGTGAGNTIYF. This chain uses TRBV6-1 with TRBJ1-3, with 10 bases matching TRBD1. The CDR3 is 16 residues long. The germline V gene encodes CDR1 MNHNS and CDR2 SASEGT.

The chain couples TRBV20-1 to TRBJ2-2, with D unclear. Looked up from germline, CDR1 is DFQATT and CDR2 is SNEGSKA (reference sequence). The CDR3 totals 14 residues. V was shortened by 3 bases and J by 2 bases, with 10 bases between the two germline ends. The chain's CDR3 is CSARDGGNTGELFF. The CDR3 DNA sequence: TGCAGTGCTAGGGACGGCGGAAACACCGGGGAGCTGTTTTTT.

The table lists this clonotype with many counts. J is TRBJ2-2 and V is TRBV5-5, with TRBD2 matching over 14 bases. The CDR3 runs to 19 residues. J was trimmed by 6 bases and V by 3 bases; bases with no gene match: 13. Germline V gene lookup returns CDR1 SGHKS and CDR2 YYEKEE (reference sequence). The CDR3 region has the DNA TGTGCCAGCAGCTCGGGACTAGCGGGAGATGGGCTGCAGTCCGGGGAGCTGTTTTTT. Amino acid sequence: CASSSGLAGDGLQSGELFF. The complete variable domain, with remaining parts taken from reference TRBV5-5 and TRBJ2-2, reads DAGVTQSPTHLIKTRGQQVTLRCSPISGHKSVSWYQQVLGQGPQFIFQYYEKEERGRGNFPDRFSARQFPNYSSELNVNALLLGDSALYLCASSSGLAGDGLQSGELFFGEGSRLTVL.

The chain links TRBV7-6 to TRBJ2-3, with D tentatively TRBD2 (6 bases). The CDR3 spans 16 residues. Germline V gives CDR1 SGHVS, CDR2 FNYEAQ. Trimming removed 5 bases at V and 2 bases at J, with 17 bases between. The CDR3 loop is CASSRGTTVYTDTQYF. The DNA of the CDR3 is TGTGCCAGCAGCCGCGGGACGACTGTTTACACAGATACGCAGTATTTT. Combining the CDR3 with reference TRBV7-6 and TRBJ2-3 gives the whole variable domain GAGVSQSPRYKVTKRGQDVALRCDPISGHVSLYWYRQALGQGPEFLTYFNYEAQQDKSGLPNDRFSAERPEGSISTLTIQRTEQRDSAMYRCASSRGTTVYTDTQYFGPGTRLTVL.

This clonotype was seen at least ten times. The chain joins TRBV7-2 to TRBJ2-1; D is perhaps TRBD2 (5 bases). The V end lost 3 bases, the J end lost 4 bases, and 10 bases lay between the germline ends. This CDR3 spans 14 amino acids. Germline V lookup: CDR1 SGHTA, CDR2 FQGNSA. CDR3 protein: CASSLGAAYNEQFF. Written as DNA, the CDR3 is TGTGCCAGCAGCTTGGGAGCGGCTTACAATGAGCAGTTCTTC.

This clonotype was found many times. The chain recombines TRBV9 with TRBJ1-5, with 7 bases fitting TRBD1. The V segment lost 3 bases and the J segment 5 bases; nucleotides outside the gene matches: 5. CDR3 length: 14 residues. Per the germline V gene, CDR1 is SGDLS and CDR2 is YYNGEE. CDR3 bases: TGTGCCAGCAGCGGGGACAGTTTCGATCAGCCCCAGCATTTT. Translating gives CASSGDSFDQPQHF.

CDR3 coding DNA: TGCAGTGCTAGAGTCCAAGGGATCCGTGAAGCTTTCTTT. Its protein is CSARVQGIREAFF. The gene calls are TRBV20-1 and TRBJ1-1; D gene ambiguous. This CDR3 has 13 amino acids. Trimming cost V 1 base and J 7 bases, with 13 bases left between them. CDR1 is DFQATT and CDR2 is SNEGSKA in the germline V gene (reference sequence).

The chain's CDR3 is CASSRGSQETQYF. For the CDR3, the DNA is TGTGCCAGCAGCCGGGGGAGTCAAGAGACCCAGTACTTC. V is TRBV7-3 and J is TRBJ2-5; a weak D match, TRBD2 (6 bases). The CDR3 length is 13 residues. The V gene lost 5 bases and the J gene lost 2 bases, with 9 bases spanning the gap. The germline CDR1 and CDR2 sequences are SGHTA and FQGTGA.

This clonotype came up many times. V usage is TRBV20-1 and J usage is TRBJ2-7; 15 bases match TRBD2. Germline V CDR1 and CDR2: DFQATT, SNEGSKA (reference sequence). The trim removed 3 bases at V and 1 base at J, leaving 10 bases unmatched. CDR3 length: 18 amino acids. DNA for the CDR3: TGCAGTGCTAGGCCGGGACTAGCGGGAGGTAAAGGGTCCTACGAGCAGTACTTC. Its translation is CSARPGLAGGKGSYEQYF.

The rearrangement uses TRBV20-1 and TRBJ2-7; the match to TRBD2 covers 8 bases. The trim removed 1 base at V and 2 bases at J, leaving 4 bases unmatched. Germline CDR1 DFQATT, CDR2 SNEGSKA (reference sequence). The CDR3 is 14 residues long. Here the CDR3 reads CSARAPGGPYEQYF. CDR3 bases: TGCAGTGCTAGAGCCCCGGGAGGGCCCTACGAGCAGTACTTC.

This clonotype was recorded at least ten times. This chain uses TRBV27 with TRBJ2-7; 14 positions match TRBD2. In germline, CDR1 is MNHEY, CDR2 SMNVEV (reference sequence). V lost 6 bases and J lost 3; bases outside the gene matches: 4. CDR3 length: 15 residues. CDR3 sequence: CASRGTSGSFYEQYF. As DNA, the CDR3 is TGTGCCAGCAGGGGGACTAGCGGGAGCTTCTACGAGCAGTACTTC.

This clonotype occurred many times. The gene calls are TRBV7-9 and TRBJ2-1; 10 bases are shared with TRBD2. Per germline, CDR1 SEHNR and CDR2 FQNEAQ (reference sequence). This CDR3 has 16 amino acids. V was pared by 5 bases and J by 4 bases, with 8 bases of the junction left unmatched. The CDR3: CASSRPGTSEYNEQFF. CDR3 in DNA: TGTGCCAGCAGCCGCCCCGGGACTAGCGAGTACAATGAGCAGTTCTTC.

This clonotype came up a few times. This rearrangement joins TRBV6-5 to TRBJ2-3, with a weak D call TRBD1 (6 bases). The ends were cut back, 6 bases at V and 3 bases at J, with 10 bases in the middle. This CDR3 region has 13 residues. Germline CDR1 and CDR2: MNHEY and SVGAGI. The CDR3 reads CASSYTGTDTQYF. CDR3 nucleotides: TGTGCCAGCAGCTATACAGGGACAGATACGCAGTATTTT.

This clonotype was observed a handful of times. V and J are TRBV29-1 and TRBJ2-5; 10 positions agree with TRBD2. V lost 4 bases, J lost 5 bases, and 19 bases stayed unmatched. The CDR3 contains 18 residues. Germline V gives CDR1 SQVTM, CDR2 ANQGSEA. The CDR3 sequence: CSVAALRQSGRGRETQYF. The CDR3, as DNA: TGCAGCGTTGCGGCCCTCCGGCAGAGCGGGAGGGGTAGGGAGACCCAGTACTTC.

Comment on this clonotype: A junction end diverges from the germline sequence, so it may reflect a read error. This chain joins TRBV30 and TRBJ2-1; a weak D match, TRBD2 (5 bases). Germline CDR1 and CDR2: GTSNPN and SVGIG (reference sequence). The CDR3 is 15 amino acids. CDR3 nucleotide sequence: TGTGCCCGGAGTGTACCGAGGACTGGGCTCCGCGAGCAGTTCTTC. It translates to CARSVPRTGLREQFF.